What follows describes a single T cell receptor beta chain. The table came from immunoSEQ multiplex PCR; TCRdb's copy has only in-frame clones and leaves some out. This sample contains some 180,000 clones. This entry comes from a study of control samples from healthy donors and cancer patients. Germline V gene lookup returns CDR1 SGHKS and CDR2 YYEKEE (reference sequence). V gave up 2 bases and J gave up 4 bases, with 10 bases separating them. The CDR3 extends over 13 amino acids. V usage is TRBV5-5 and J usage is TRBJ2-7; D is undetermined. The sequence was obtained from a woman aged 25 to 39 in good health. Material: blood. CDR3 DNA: TGTGCCAGCAGCTTTGGGTCGGATTACGAGCAGTACTTC. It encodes CASSFGSDYEQYF.